This T cell receptor beta chain was sequenced in a study of T cells after yellow fever vaccination. Study-wide results and caveats: From the bulk population, abundant clonotypes could contaminate and appear within FACS-sorted repertoires.

TCRdb re-called the 5' RACE reads with MiXCR, one entry per CDR3 protein. The repertoire includes about 350,000 distinct CDR3 sequences, roughly an eighth of them detected once, and around 3% sits in the top ten. This clonotype was observed many times. The antigen is unknown. The CDR3 runs 13 residues. V lost 10 bases to trimming and J lost 4 bases, with 13 bases between them. This TCR came from a man between 18 and 29 years old who received the YFV17D yellow fever vaccine. The sample in question was CD4+ T cells sorted from PBMCs, obtained 15 days after the yellow fever booster vaccination. This sequence joins TRBV12-3 or TRBV12-4 and TRBJ2-2, with a possible D match to TRBD2 (5 bases). CDR3 region: CATGNYLTGELFF. The CDR3 region has the DNA TGTGCCACCGGGAACTATCTCACCGGGGAGCTGTTTTTT.